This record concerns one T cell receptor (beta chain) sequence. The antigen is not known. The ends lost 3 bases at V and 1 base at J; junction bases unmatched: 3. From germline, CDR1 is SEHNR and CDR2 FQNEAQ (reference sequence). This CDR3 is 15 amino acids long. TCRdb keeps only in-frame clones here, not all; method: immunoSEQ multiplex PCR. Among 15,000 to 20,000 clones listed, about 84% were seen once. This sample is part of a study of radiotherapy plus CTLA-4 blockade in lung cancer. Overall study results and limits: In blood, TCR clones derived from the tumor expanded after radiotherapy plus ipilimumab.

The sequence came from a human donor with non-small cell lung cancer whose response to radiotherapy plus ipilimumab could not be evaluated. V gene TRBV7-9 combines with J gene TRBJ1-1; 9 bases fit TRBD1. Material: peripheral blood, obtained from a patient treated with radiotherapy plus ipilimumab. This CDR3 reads CASSFLQGANTEAFF. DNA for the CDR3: TGTGCCAGCAGCTTTTTACAGGGGGCGAACACTGAAGCTTTCTTT. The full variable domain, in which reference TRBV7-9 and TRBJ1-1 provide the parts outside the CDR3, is DTGVSQNPRHKITKRGQNVTFRCDPISEHNRLYWYRQTLGQGPEFLTYFQNEAQLEKSRLLSDRFSAERPKGSFSTLEIQRTEQGDSAMYLCASSFLQGANTEAFFGQGTRLTVV.